This T cell receptor (beta chain) was obtained from a study of blood T cell repertoires in COVID-19 (dated by TCRdb to 2018 to 2020). Study-level background: Collaborator samples came from the United States, Italy and Spain and covered acute and convalescent phases of COVID-19. The prospective study material was composed of cDNA or gDNA derived from T cells, B-cell-depleted T cells, or PBMCs. Deeply sampled blood TCRbeta repertoires from subjects exposed to, actively infected with, or recovered from COVID-19 were included in the dataset. The repertoires were released in a freely available public database intended as a resource for research on the immune response to SARS-CoV-2. Samples came from the ongoing ImmuneRACE study (first 160 participants) plus 1,254 subjects from 6 global collaborators. The sample metadata nearly always contained a de-identified subject ID, COVID-19 status, age in years and sex. Where available, HLA class I and class II types were taken from metadata supplied by the sample provider and were not determined by assay-based typing.

Points on this clone: What antigen it recognizes has not been identified. No base quality values were provided; no much bigger clone lies one nucleotide off.

Relative to germline, V is 1 base shorter and J is 11 bases shorter, with 18 bases between their ends. There are 16 amino acids in the CDR3, from cysteine to phenylalanine inclusive. Only the CDR3 part of the read is kept: 48 bases, read in frame from the first base. Looking up the germline V gene yields CDR1 ENHRY and CDR2 SYGVKD. On the study overall, not on this receptor specifically: Clinical and demographic metadata were provided uncurated, with the amount varying by source and participant.

In the prospective study, participants were about 18 to 89 years old, resided in 20 to 30 geographic areas of the United States, and were enrolled through a virtual design. In the prospective study, participants were assigned to cohorts based on the clinical history participants reported in a screening survey and a study questionnaire. Recovered participants in ImmuneRACE Cohort 3 were defined as having two consecutive negative NP/OP PCR tests, clearance from a healthcare professional, or resolution of symptoms. Each participant in the prospective study had whole blood, serum and a nasopharyngeal or oropharyngeal swab collected by mobile phlebotomists. Over a roughly 2-month period, participants in the prospective study had the option of providing additional blood draws and questionnaires. Before DNA extraction, blood samples from the prospective study were shipped at room temperature or frozen.

The immunoSEQ Assay, a bias-controlled multiplex PCR, was used to amplify TCRbeta CDR3 regions from genomic DNA. The paper's processing steps were these. The number of nucleated cells in each sample was estimated from the amplification of reference gene primers within the assay. Sequence reads were collapsed and filtered to measure the absolute abundance of every unique TCRbeta CDR3 rearrangement. For each sample, productive Simpson clonality was calculated as the square root of Simpson's diversity index over productive rearrangements. TCRdb holds this immuneACCESS table with in-frame rearrangements only. Some clones are missing; in checked studies, unresolved V genes explain under half, and the rest has no known cause. V, J and clone size derive from that table, while D and trimming were established from the DNA sequence. The sample profile shows around 300,000 clones; about 90% of them were found once. The top ten hold approximately 5.3% of the sample.

The rearrangement joined TRBV10-3 to TRBJ1-6, with the D gene too uncertain to name. The origin of this receptor is a woman aged 30 to 39 who had recovered from COVID-19. The material sequenced was PBMCs or T cells enriched from blood (not recorded which). The CDR3 here reads CAISEWGGQSGTPLHF. The bases are TGTGCCATCAGTGAGTGGGGAGGGCAGTCTGGGACACCCCTCCACTTT.